The 15 T cell receptor beta chains listed next were all sequenced from one sample in a study of blood T cell repertoires in COVID-19. Sequenced by immunoSEQ multiplex PCR; TCRdb stores in-frame clones only, minus some. The sample yields 250,000 to 350,000 clones, roughly 90% seen once. The sequenced sample was peripheral blood. Source of these receptors: a man between 18 and 29 years old who had recovered from COVID-19.

The chain couples TRBV7-9 to TRBJ1-2; 7 bases are a match to TRBD1. V trimming: 5 bases; J trimming: 0 bases; junction bases outside the gene matches: 9. CDR3 length: 16 amino acids. Germline V gene sequence: CDR1 SEHNR, CDR2 FQNEAQ (reference sequence). In DNA form, the CDR3 reads TGTGCCAGCAGCGGGGCTCAAGGGGGCCCTAACTATGGCTACACCTTC. Translation: CASSGAQGGPNYGYTF.

The rearrangement links TRBV7-9 to TRBJ1-1; 11 nucleotides align to TRBD1. Germline V gives CDR1 SEHNR, CDR2 FQNEAQ (reference sequence). The V segment lost 4 bases and the J segment 3 bases; nucleotides outside the gene matches: 10. This CDR3 region has 17 residues. In DNA, the CDR3 is TGTGCCAGCAGCTCAGGGGACAGGGGGGCGGAAGACACTGAAGCTTTCTTT. This codes for CASSSGDRGAEDTEAFF.

The rearrangement uses TRBV7-3 and TRBJ2-3, with 13 bases identical to TRBD2. CDR1 SGHTA and CDR2 FQGTGA come from the germline V gene. Trimming at V came to 0 bases and at J to 4 bases, leaving 4 bases not matched to a gene. CDR3 length equals 17 residues. The DNA of the CDR3 is TGTGCCAGCAGCTTAACAGTCGGGACTAGCGGGGCAGATACGCAGTATTTT. It yields the protein CASSLTVGTSGADTQYF. The variable domain in full, completed from reference TRBV7-3 and TRBJ2-3, reads GAGVSQTPSNKVTEKGKYVELRCDPISGHTALYWYRQSLGQGPEFLIYFQGTGAADDSGLPNDRFFAVRPEGSVSTLKIQRTERGDSAVYLCASSLTVGTSGADTQYFGPGTRLTVL.

This clone appeared a few times. V and J are TRBV11-2 and TRBJ2-7; tentatively, D is TRBD2 (6 bases). V shed 1 base and J shed 3 bases, with 16 bases lying between them. The CDR3 is made up of 16 amino acids. CDR1 SGHAT and CDR2 FQNNGV come from the germline V gene. This chain's CDR3 is CASSLGAELAFYEQYF. The CDR3 nucleotides are TGTGCCAGCAGCTTAGGCGCTGAACTAGCCTTCTACGAGCAGTACTTC.

The rearrangement uses TRBV18 and TRBJ2-7; 10 bases fit TRBD2. Germline V gene data show CDR1 as KGHSH and CDR2 as LQKENI. Trimming removed 3 bases from V and 6 bases from J; junction bases left unmatched: 8. The CDR3 consists of 15 residues. This CDR3 reads CASSPSAGGLGEQYF. CDR3 coding DNA: TGTGCCAGCTCACCGTCAGCGGGAGGGCTCGGCGAGCAGTACTTC.

This chain joins TRBV7-9 and TRBJ2-7; D unresolved. This CDR3 comprises 13 residues. CDR1 SEHNR and CDR2 FQNEAQ come from the germline V gene (reference sequence). Deletions cut 3 bases from V and 6 bases from J, with 12 bases between. CDR3 DNA sequence: TGTGCCAGCAGCTTCTTAGACACCTCCGAGCAGTACTTC. It specifies CASSFLDTSEQYF.

This clone has just one count. The V gene is TRBV9, the J gene TRBJ1-1; D gene uncertain. Trimming left V 0 bases short and J 8 bases short, with 11 bases between. In germline, CDR1 is SGDLS, CDR2 YYNGEE. CDR3 length equals 13 residues. The CDR3: CASSVAVEGEAFF. CDR3 in DNA: TGTGCCAGCAGCGTAGCCGTAGAGGGAGAAGCTTTCTTT.

The CDR3 loop is CASSASGSAKGAFGNEQFF. The CDR3 region has the DNA TGTGCCAGCAGTGCCTCTGGGTCAGCTAAGGGGGCCTTTGGGAATGAGCAGTTCTTC. V and J are TRBV6-1 and TRBJ2-1, with 7 positions matching TRBD1. After removal of 4 bases from V and 7 bases from J, the junction contained 22 bases not matched to a gene. This CDR3 spans 19 amino acids. Germline values: CDR1 MNHNS, CDR2 SASEGT.

The chain combines TRBV7-3 with TRBJ1-2; TRBD1 matches at 11 bases. V was clipped by 5 bases and J by 7 bases; unmatched bases: 12. Germline V gene lookup returns CDR1 SGHTA and CDR2 FQGTGA. The CDR3 runs to 16 residues. CDR3 amino acids: CASSTSGTGGVSGYTF. CDR3 coding DNA: TGTGCCAGCAGCACCAGTGGGACAGGGGGAGTCTCTGGCTACACCTTC.

This chain uses TRBV5-1 with TRBJ2-2, with 9 bases identical to TRBD2. Germline V gene lookup returns CDR1 SGHRS and CDR2 YFSETQ. V dropped 4 bases and J dropped 2; count of bases not matched to a gene: 6. This CDR3 has 16 amino acids. CDR3 in amino acids: CASSLLAGVNTGELFF. The CDR3 nucleotides are TGCGCCAGCAGCCTCTTAGCGGGAGTCAACACCGGGGAGCTGTTTTTT.

The chain has TRBV4-2 and TRBJ2-3, with D possibly being TRBD2 (6 bases). CDR3 size: 14 residues. V was shortened by 0 bases and J by 5 bases, with 9 bases between the two germline ends. In germline, CDR1 is LGHNA, CDR2 YNFKEQ. Here the CDR3 DNA reads TGTGCCAGCAGCCAAGAGTTGGAGGGAGATACGCAGTATTTT. Translated: CASSQELEGDTQYF.

This sequence joins TRBV19 and TRBJ1-1; the D is unclear. Germline V CDR1 and CDR2: LNHDA, SQIVND (reference sequence). V was shortened by 8 bases and J by 1 base, with 11 bases between the two germline ends. This CDR3 is built from 13 residues. CDR3 nucleotides: TGTGCCAGTTCGAAGGGAGGGAACACTGAAGCTTTCTTT. Protein: CASSKGGNTEAFF.

J is TRBJ1-5 and V is TRBV19, with 7 bases aligning to TRBD1. The V segment lost 4 bases and the J segment 7 bases; nucleotides outside the gene matches: 10. This CDR3 is built from 15 residues. CDR1 and CDR2 (germline): LNHDA, SQIVND (reference sequence). The CDR3 sequence: CASSTATGVGQPQHF. For the CDR3, the DNA is TGTGCCAGTAGTACCGCTACAGGGGTAGGGCAGCCCCAGCATTTT.

The chain combines TRBV5-1 with TRBJ1-2; D unresolved. The germline gives CDR1 SGHRS, CDR2 YFSETQ. V shed 0 bases and J shed 6 bases, with 12 bases lying between them. The CDR3 covers 14 residues. The CDR3 here is CASSLERGTDGYTF. In DNA, the CDR3 is TGCGCCAGCAGCTTGGAGAGAGGAACCGATGGCTACACCTTC.

The chain is built from TRBV1 and TRBJ2-1; the table names TRBD1, a call not compared with the DNA. TRBV1 corresponds to a pseudogene. The CDR3 extends over 18 amino acids. DNA of the CDR3: TGCACCAGCCGACAAAGTCTTGGGTGGGTTAGTGGCTACAATGAGCAGTTCTTC. Its translation: CTSRQSLGWVSGYNEQFF.